Below, 21 T cell receptor beta chains from the same sample are listed, as sequenced in a study of blood T cell repertoires in COVID-19. Sequencing used immunoSEQ multiplex PCR; TCRdb keeps in-frame clones, though not all of them. The table shows nearly 400,000 clones, with roughly nine tenths occurring only once. Sequencing used PBMCs or T cells enriched from blood (not recorded which). The receptors were gathered from a woman in her 30s who had recovered from COVID-19.

V gene TRBV10-3 combines with J gene TRBJ1-2, with D perhaps TRBD1 (6 bases). V was cut by 8 bases and J by 4 bases, with 14 bases left in between. Germline V gene lookup returns CDR1 ENHRY and CDR2 SYGVKD. The CDR3 spans 13 residues. In nucleotides, the CDR3 is TGTGCCATCGGGACACAGGGCTCCTATGGCTACACCTTC. Translation: CAIGTQGSYGYTF.

J is TRBJ1-1 and V is TRBV7-8; D perhaps matches TRBD1 (5 bases). CDR1 and CDR2 (germline): SGHVS, FQNEAQ. Trimming removed 3 bases at V and 2 bases at J, with 22 bases between. CDR3 length equals 18 residues. CDR3 region: CASSLEGIWPVANTEAFF. The CDR3 DNA sequence: TGTGCCAGCAGCTTGGAGGGGATATGGCCGGTGGCAAACACTGAAGCTTTCTTT.

The chain is built from TRBV24-1 and TRBJ1-1, with 7 positions matching TRBD1. V was clipped by 7 bases and J by 4 bases; unmatched bases: 5. CDR1 is KGHDR and CDR2 is SFDVKD in the germline V gene. There are 13 residues in the CDR3. The CDR3 reads CATRAGTATEAFF. The CDR3 bases are TGTGCCACCAGAGCAGGGACAGCCACTGAAGCTTTCTTT.

The rearrangement joins TRBV3-1 (or the pseudogene TRBV3-2) to TRBJ2-7; TRBD2 might be the D (6 bases). Looked up from germline, CDR1 is LGHDT and CDR2 is YNNKEL (reference sequence). V lost 3 bases to trimming and J lost 4 bases, with 19 bases between them. This CDR3 comprises 16 residues. The CDR3 DNA reads TGTGCCAGCAGCCACCAATTGTTGGGACTCCAATACGAGCAGTACTTC. Its protein is CASSHQLLGLQYEQYF.

The chain joins TRBV7-9 to TRBJ1-1; no clear D gene. The CDR3 has 13 amino acids. Per the germline V gene, CDR1 is SEHNR and CDR2 is FQNEAQ (reference sequence). The V end was cut by 5 bases, the J end by 4 bases, with 11 bases between. CDR3 sequence (DNA): TGTGCCAGCAGCCCAACGGGATTCACTGAAGCTTTCTTT. Translated, it gives CASSPTGFTEAFF.

This sequence joins TRBV30 and TRBJ1-3; TRBD1 is a possible D gene (5 bases). V was trimmed by 5 bases and J by 4 bases, leaving 12 bases between them. Germline assignment: CDR1 GTSNPN and CDR2 SVGIG (reference sequence). This CDR3 has 13 residues. The CDR3 coding sequence is TGTGCCTGGGAGAAGGGGTCCGGAAACACCATATATTTT. Translating it yields CAWEKGSGNTIYF.

The CDR3 loop is CASSFDLYGYTF. The DNA of the CDR3 is TGTGCCAGCAGCTTCGACTTGTATGGCTACACCTTC. The chain employs TRBV11-2 and TRBJ1-2; D gene unclear. The CDR3 runs 12 residues. Trimming took off 3 bases at V and 5 bases at J, with 7 bases between the two ends. Per the germline V gene, CDR1 is SGHAT and CDR2 is FQNNGV.

On this clone itself: Other DNA sequences in this sample translate to the same CDR3. The chain couples TRBV7-9 to TRBJ2-7; D is undetermined. V gave up 5 bases and J gave up 0 bases, with 8 bases separating them. The CDR3 is made up of 13 amino acids. Germline CDR1 reads SEHNR; CDR2 reads FQNEAQ (reference sequence). The CDR3 sequence is CASSPTSSYEQYF. CDR3 nucleotides: TGTGCCAGCAGCCCCACAAGCTCCTACGAGCAGTACTTC.

The chain couples TRBV27 to TRBJ2-7, with 8 bases aligning to TRBD2. CDR3 size: 15 residues. J gave up 3 bases and V 3 bases, and 7 bases lay outside the gene matches. CDR1 is MNHEY, CDR2 SMNVEV, per germline (reference sequence). The CDR3 is CASSFRPGLGYEQYF. The CDR3 DNA sequence: TGTGCCAGCAGTTTCCGTCCGGGACTAGGCTACGAGCAGTACTTC.

The rearrangement joins TRBV28 to TRBJ1-2, with unresolved D. The germline V gene encodes CDR1 MDHEN and CDR2 SYDVKM. The CDR3 extends over 15 amino acids. Trimming removed 5 bases from V and 3 bases from J, with 16 bases in between. The CDR3 here is CASSPSPQLDYGYTF. As DNA, the CDR3 is TGTGCCAGCAGTCCTTCCCCGCAACTGGACTATGGCTACACCTTC.

The chain combines TRBV5-6 with TRBJ1-2; no definite D call. CDR3 size: 11 residues. Trimming removed 3 bases from V and 7 bases from J, with 7 bases in between. Germline-derived CDR1 and CDR2 are SGHDT and YYEEEE. The CDR3 nucleotides read TGTGCCAGCAGCTCGGGTAGTGGCTACACCTTC. Its protein is CASSSGSGYTF.

The chain couples TRBV15 to TRBJ1-2, with D possibly matching TRBD1 (5 bases). The CDR3 is made up of 14 amino acids. With 3 bases removed from V and 5 bases from J, the gap between germline ends came to 13 bases. Germline V gives CDR1 LNHNV, CDR2 YYDKDF (reference sequence). CDR3 region: CATSRADSRYGYTF. DNA for the CDR3: TGTGCCACCAGCAGGGCTGACAGTCGTTATGGCTACACCTTC.

The chain recombines TRBV20-1 with TRBJ2-5, with D possibly TRBD1 on 6 matching bases. The V end was cut by 3 bases, the J end by 1 base, with 9 bases between. CDR1 and CDR2 (germline): DFQATT, SNEGSKA (reference sequence). The length of the CDR3 is 13 residues. In nucleotides, the CDR3 is TGCAGTGCTAGTAGGGACACCCAAGAGACCCAGTACTTC. It yields the protein CSASRDTQETQYF.

The chain employs TRBV18 and TRBJ1-5, with D tentatively TRBD1 (6 bases). Between the trimmed V and J ends, which lost 3 bases and 4 bases, there was a span of 16 bases. This CDR3 contains 16 residues. Germline V gene sequence: CDR1 KGHSH, CDR2 LQKENI. The CDR3 DNA sequence: TGTGCCAGCTCACCCCGACAGGCGACGGGGAATCAGCCCCAGCATTTT. Translated: CASSPRQATGNQPQHF.

This chain links TRBV19 with TRBJ2-1; a possible D gene is TRBD1 (6 bases). V lost 5 bases, J lost 3 bases, and 11 bases lay in between. This CDR3 contains 14 residues. Germline V gene sequence: CDR1 LNHDA, CDR2 SQIVND (reference sequence). CDR3: CASSVGTNYNEQFF. The DNA of the CDR3 is TGTGCCAGTAGTGTCGGGACAAACTACAATGAGCAGTTCTTC.

This chain uses TRBV7-9 with TRBJ2-3; D is unclear. The CDR3 extends over 15 amino acids. The germline gives CDR1 SEHNR, CDR2 FQNEAQ (reference sequence). V gave up 3 bases and J gave up 2 bases, with 12 bases separating them. This CDR3 is CASSFGEIITDTQYF. CDR3 coding DNA: TGTGCCAGCAGCTTCGGAGAAATCATCACAGATACGCAGTATTTT.

DNA for the CDR3: TGCGCCAGCAGCCAAGCCCCTTGGACAGGTACTAACTATGGCTACACCTTC. It yields the protein CASSQAPWTGTNYGYTF. The V call is TRBV4-1, the J call TRBJ1-2, with TRBD1 identical over 7 bases. This CDR3 has 17 amino acids. The germline gives CDR1 MGHRA, CDR2 YSYEKL. Losses at the gene ends were 1 base for V and 0 bases for J; bases not matched to a gene: 8.

The chain links TRBV18 to TRBJ1-1; D is possibly TRBD1 (5 bases). V was pared by 3 bases and J by 6 bases, with 14 bases between. CDR3 length equals 14 residues. The V gene's germline CDR1 is KGHSH and CDR2 LQKENI. The CDR3 coding sequence is TGTGCCAGCTCACCCTCCGATTGGGGGGCTGAAGCTTTCTTT. Its translation: CASSPSDWGAEAFF.

This chain joins TRBV21-1 and TRBJ1-1; no check of the table's D call, TRBD1, against the DNA was made. TRBV21-1 is noted as a pseudogene. The CDR3 runs to 15 residues. The CDR3 reads CASTPCLRGNTEAFF. CDR3 sequence (DNA): TGTGCCAGCACCCCTTGTCTTAGGGGAAACACTGAAGCTTTCTTT.

This clone came up once. J is TRBJ1-1 and V is TRBV27; D is perhaps TRBD1 (5 bases). The germline V gene encodes CDR1 MNHEY and CDR2 SMNVEV (reference sequence). V dropped 5 bases and J dropped 5 bases, with 15 bases sitting between them. The CDR3 loop spans 14 amino acids. The CDR3 loop is CASSIVPKGTEAFF. The CDR3 DNA sequence: TGTGCCAGCAGTATCGTCCCAAAGGGGACTGAAGCTTTCTTT.

This rearrangement joins TRBV7-9 to TRBJ1-3; tentatively, D is TRBD1 (6 bases). In germline, CDR1 is SEHNR, CDR2 FQNEAQ (reference sequence). V was cut by 0 bases and J by 0 bases, with 9 bases left in between. The CDR3 runs to 16 residues. Here the CDR3 DNA reads TGTGCCAGCAGCTTAGCCGGGGGGCTCTCTGGAAACACCATATATTTT. It is translated as CASSLAGGLSGNTIYF.